This entry lists 3 T cell receptor beta chains sequenced from one sample in a study of Ad26.COV2.S vaccination and SARS-CoV-2 variants. Using immunoSEQ multiplex PCR, the repertoire was profiled, and TCRdb retains in-frame clones only, with some absent. Among about 470,000 clones listed, 90% were seen once. Treatment in this sample: about 20 received Ad26.COV2.S at low or high dose, single or two shots; about 5 received placebo; per-sample allocation not given. Specimens were obtained on day 63 following the first vaccine or placebo injection. This specimen was peripheral blood, taken in a trial of Ad26.COV2.S vaccine versus placebo. These receptors all stem from a person aged 18-65 years who received the Ad26.COV2.S COVID-19 vaccine or a placebo.

The chain recombines TRBV10-3 with TRBJ2-3; 10 nucleotides agree with TRBD2. CDR3 length: 15 residues. Trimming removed 5 bases from V and 0 bases from J; junction bases left unmatched: 2. Germline CDR1 and CDR2: ENHRY and SYGVKD. The CDR3 reads CAISTSGTSTDTQYF. The CDR3 nucleotides are TGTGCCATCAGTACTAGCGGGACAAGCACAGATACGCAGTATTTT.

The V and J genes are TRBV6-5 and TRBJ2-3; D gene ambiguous. The CDR3 length is 13 residues. CDR1 MNHEY and CDR2 SVGAGI come from the germline V gene. V was pared by 6 bases and J by 2 bases, with 9 bases between. Here the CDR3 reads CASRSSATDTQYF. The CDR3 DNA follows: TGTGCCAGCAGAAGTTCGGCCACAGATACGCAGTATTTT.

The sample holds a few counts of this clone. The rearrangement joins TRBV7-3 to TRBJ2-1, with D possibly TRBD2 on 6 matching bases. Germline values: CDR1 SGHTA, CDR2 FQGTGA. This CDR3 contains 18 residues. The V and J ends lost 1 base and 5 bases respectively, with 21 bases between them. CDR3 sequence: CASSLRGLAAGPHNEQFF. Here the CDR3 DNA reads TGTGCCAGCAGCTTAAGAGGTCTGGCGGCGGGGCCTCACAATGAGCAGTTCTTC.